This T cell receptor beta chain came from a study of T-cell reconstitution after alpha-beta-depleted transplantation in children. V was clipped by 1 base and J by 1 base, with 11 bases between them. Germline V gene sequence: CDR1 SGHRS, CDR2 YFSETQ. The CDR3 spans 16 residues. Whole-study results and caveats: As was reported, about two months after transplant, alpha-beta T cells came from several hundred expanded graft clones. Once a year had passed after transplant, T-cell counts and diversity came mostly from newly produced T cells. Some patients owed their high day-60 TCRbeta diversity to surviving recipient T cells and thymic progenitors.

Concerning this clonotype itself: Antigen specificity is unknown.

Molecular barcoding with unique molecular identifiers was used for the TCRbeta library. From the PCR reads, TCRdb called clonotypes with MiXCR, one entry per CDR3 protein. The sample lists roughly 120,000 distinct CDR3 sequences; roughly 23% were seen once. The sequence came from a male patient aged 2 to 10 who had a stem cell transplant for chronic granulomatous disease, so the T cells may come from the graft donor. V gene TRBV5-1 combines with J gene TRBJ2-2, with TRBD1 as a possible D gene (5 bases). Specimen: PBMCs, mostly from graft donor cells, collected 180 days after TCRalphabeta/CD19-depleted stem cell transplant. The CDR3 DNA reads as TGCGCCAGCAGCTTGATCGAGACAGTGAACACCGGGGAGCTGTTTTTT. Its translation is CASSLIETVNTGELFF.